The 16 T cell receptor beta chains listed next were all sequenced from one sample in a study of blood T cell repertoires in COVID-19. Produced via immunoSEQ multiplex PCR; TCRdb's table is partial and in-frame only. The sample records over 300,000 clones, roughly nine tenths being singletons. The source material was PBMCs or T cells enriched from blood (not recorded which). These receptors all come from a woman aged 25-40 years who had recovered from COVID-19.

The chain combines TRBV6-1 with TRBJ1-5; D call uncertain. CDR3 size: 14 residues. Germline CDR1 MNHNS, CDR2 SASEGT. The V gene lost 2 bases and the J gene lost 3 bases, with 8 bases spanning the gap. The CDR3 sequence: CASSELQPNQPQHF. The CDR3 coding sequence is TGTGCCAGCAGTGAACTACAGCCCAATCAGCCCCAGCATTTT.

This sequence joins TRBV24-1 and TRBJ2-1; D might be TRBD2 (6 bases). CDR1 is KGHDR, CDR2 SFDVKD, per germline. CDR3 size: 15 residues. V was cut by 0 bases and J by 6 bases, with 11 bases left in between. This CDR3 reads CATSDLRDGGNEQFF. Here the CDR3 DNA reads TGTGCCACCAGTGATTTGAGGGACGGGGGCAATGAGCAGTTCTTC.

The chain employs TRBV5-8 and TRBJ1-1, with D perhaps matching TRBD1 (5 bases). CDR1 is SGHTS, CDR2 YDEGEE, per germline. V was shortened by 4 bases and J by 0 bases, with 13 bases between the two germline ends. The CDR3 contains 15 residues. The CDR3 DNA sequence: TGTGCCAGCAGCCTTATCCCACAGGTGAACACTGAAGCTTTCTTT. This gives the protein CASSLIPQVNTEAFF.

The J gene is TRBJ2-7, the V gene TRBV9; TRBD2 matches 13 bases. Germline CDR1 SGDLS, CDR2 YYNGEE. This CDR3 has 14 residues. V lost 3 bases, J lost 6 bases, and 3 bases stayed unmatched. In DNA, the CDR3 is TGTGCCAGCAGCGCGGGACTAGCGGGGTTCGAGCAGTACTTC. This translates into CASSAGLAGFEQYF.

The chain employs TRBV6-5 and TRBJ1-2; 10 nucleotides line up with TRBD1. This CDR3 spans 14 amino acids. The V gene end was trimmed by 6 bases and the J gene end by 4 bases; junction bases not matched to a gene: 5. CDR1 and CDR2 from the germline V gene are MNHEY and SVGAGI. For the CDR3, the DNA is TGTGCCAGCAGGGGACAGGGGAATCTCTATGGCTACACCTTC. Translation gives CASRGQGNLYGYTF.

The gene calls are TRBV6-5 and TRBJ1-1, with 9 bases identical to TRBD1. V lost 6 bases, J lost 6 bases, and 5 bases stayed unmatched. The CDR3 totals 13 residues. Germline V gene lookup returns CDR1 MNHEY and CDR2 SVGAGI. CDR3 sequence (DNA): TGTGCCAGCAGCCGGGACAGGGTGGCTGAAGCTTTCTTT. As protein: CASSRDRVAEAFF.

The chain couples TRBV2 to TRBJ2-7; 8 bases are shared with TRBD2. With 4 bases clipped from V and 1 base from J, the junction kept 3 bases outside the gene matches. Germline V gives CDR1 SNHLY, CDR2 FYNNEI. This CDR3 contains 14 residues. The CDR3 bases are TGTGCCAGCAGTGTCGGGGGGGGTTCCTACGAGCAGTACTTC. It yields the protein CASSVGGGSYEQYF.

The V and J genes are TRBV5-1 and TRBJ2-1, with 7 bases matching TRBD1. The germline gives CDR1 SGHRS, CDR2 YFSETQ. With V trimmed by 5 bases and J by 0 bases, 2 bases remained unmatched. The CDR3 extends over 14 amino acids. CDR3 sequence (DNA): TGCGCCAGCAGAACAGGGGACTCCTACAATGAGCAGTTCTTC. This encodes CASRTGDSYNEQFF. Combining the CDR3 with reference TRBV5-1 and TRBJ2-1 gives the whole variable domain KAGVTQTPRYLIKTRGQQVTLSCSPISGHRSVSWYQQTPGQGLQFLFEYFSETQRNKGNFPGRFSGRQFSNSRSEMNVSTLELGDSALYLCASRTGDSYNEQFFGPGTRLTVL.

The rearrangement uses TRBV19 and TRBJ2-3; D is unresolved. In germline, CDR1 is LNHDA, CDR2 SQIVND (reference sequence). The CDR3 contains 13 residues. As DNA, the CDR3 is TGTGGCCCCAAAGTTACTAGCACAGATACGCAGTATTTT. Translated, it gives CGPKVTSTDTQYF.

The DNA for the CDR3 is TGCGCCAGCAGTCGGCAGGAGGCCTACAATGAGCAGTTCTTC. Protein sequence: CASSRQEAYNEQFF. The V gene is TRBV5-1, the J gene TRBJ2-1, with a tentative D call TRBD2 (5 bases). Trimming stripped 5 bases from V and 2 bases from J, with 11 bases between. The CDR3 has 14 amino acids. In germline, CDR1 is SGHRS, CDR2 YFSETQ.

The chain is built from TRBV18 and TRBJ1-1, with D perhaps TRBD1 (5 bases). Germline V lookup: CDR1 KGHSH, CDR2 LQKENI. The CDR3 spans 15 residues. Trimming shortened V by 1 base and J by 3 bases, and 12 bases separated the two germline ends. As DNA, the CDR3 is TGTGCCAGCTCACCACACCAGGGTTTGGACACTGAAGCTTTCTTT. This gives the protein CASSPHQGLDTEAFF.

The chain is built from TRBV12-3 or TRBV12-4 and TRBJ2-7; 8 bases agree with TRBD1. This CDR3 comprises 13 residues. V shed 5 bases, J shed 6 bases, and the junction held 6 bases outside the gene matches. The CDR3 DNA reads TGTGCCAGCAGTCCGGACAGGGAGGCCGAGCAGTACTTC. Translation: CASSPDREAEQYF.

This clone showed up just once. The rearrangement joins TRBV6-5 to TRBJ2-5; D may be TRBD1 (6 bases). V was cut by 5 bases and J by 0 bases, with 10 bases left in between. CDR1 is MNHEY, CDR2 SVGAGI, per germline. There are 14 residues in the CDR3. The CDR3 coding sequence is TGTGCCAGCAGTCCCTACAGGGACCAAGAGACCCAGTACTTC. It translates to CASSPYRDQETQYF.

The chain has TRBV7-9 and TRBJ1-2, with TRBD1 as a possible D gene (6 bases). The CDR3 length is 12 residues. V lost 7 bases, J lost 2 bases, and 8 bases lay in between. CDR1 and CDR2 (germline): SEHNR, FQNEAQ (reference sequence). CDR3 in amino acids: CASKGQNYGYTF. DNA of the CDR3: TGTGCCAGCAAAGGACAGAACTATGGCTACACCTTC.

V and J are TRBV29-1 and TRBJ1-1, with 8 bases aligning to TRBD1. V dropped 3 bases and J dropped 4; count of bases not matched to a gene: 7. Germline CDR1 and CDR2: SQVTM and ANQGSEA. The CDR3 is 14 amino acids. CDR3 amino acids: CSVEDREWGTEAFF. For the CDR3, the DNA is TGCAGCGTTGAGGACAGGGAATGGGGCACTGAAGCTTTCTTT.

The V call is TRBV6-5, the J call TRBJ2-7, with D possibly matching TRBD1 (6 bases). Trimming cost V 8 bases and J 0 bases, with 11 bases left between them. The CDR3 is 13 residues long. Germline CDR1 is MNHEY and CDR2 is SVGAGI. The CDR3 nucleotides read TGTGCCAGCGGACAGACCAGCTCCTACGAGCAGTACTTC. Translation: CASGQTSSYEQYF.